The 6 T cell receptor beta chains listed next were all sequenced from one sample in a study of blood T cell repertoires in COVID-19. Measured with immunoSEQ multiplex PCR; TCRdb has only the in-frame clones, and not every one. The data hold fewer than 400,000 clones, with 89% observed a single time. Input material: peripheral blood. These receptors were collected from a woman aged 25 to 39 with COVID-19, enrolled during active disease.

The chain carries TRBV9 and TRBJ2-1, with D possibly being TRBD1 (7 bases). The length of the CDR3 is 16 residues. Trimming cost V 1 base and J 12 bases, with 23 bases left between them. Germline values: CDR1 SGDLS, CDR2 YYNGEE. The DNA for the CDR3 is TGTGCCAGCAGCGTAACAGGGACCGAATCAGGGGGAGGGCAGTTCTTC. It specifies CASSVTGTESGGGQFF.

This clone was detected only once. The chain employs TRBV5-5 and TRBJ2-7, with a weak D call TRBD1 (5 bases). Per germline, CDR1 SGHKS and CDR2 YYEKEE (reference sequence). The V end lost 5 bases, the J end lost 2 bases, and 20 bases lay between the germline ends. The CDR3 totals 16 residues. DNA for the CDR3: TGTGCCAGCAGTCGAGACTTATACAGGCTCCCCTACGAGCAGTACTTC. Its protein is CASSRDLYRLPYEQYF.

The chain uses TRBV28 and TRBJ1-2, with 8 bases fitting TRBD1. The germline gives CDR1 MDHEN, CDR2 SYDVKM. The CDR3 loop spans 16 amino acids. V lost 1 base to trimming and J lost 8 bases; unmatched junction nucleotides: 12. As DNA, the CDR3 is TGTGCCAGCAGTTTATCCCCCCAGGGGGCGAAAGAGGGCTACACCTTC. This encodes CASSLSPQGAKEGYTF.

This clone has a single count. The chain recombines TRBV11-2 with TRBJ2-1; 7 nucleotides line up with TRBD2. CDR3 size: 17 residues. Germline V CDR1 and CDR2: SGHAT, FQNNGV. Unmatched junction bases numbered 8, after V lost 1 base and J lost 2 bases. CDR3 sequence: CASSLAVGGITYNEQFF. The CDR3 DNA follows: TGTGCCAGCAGCTTAGCTGTCGGGGGGATTACCTACAATGAGCAGTTCTTC.

This chain uses TRBV7-9 with TRBJ1-2, with TRBD1 identical over 7 bases. Losses at the gene ends were 4 bases for V and 0 bases for J; bases not matched to a gene: 11. The germline gives CDR1 SEHNR, CDR2 FQNEAQ (reference sequence). This CDR3 is built from 17 residues. The CDR3 coding sequence is TGTGCCAGCAGCTCCAGAACGACAGGGAAAGCTAACTATGGCTACACCTTC. Translating it yields CASSSRTTGKANYGYTF. The full variable domain, its missing parts supplied by reference TRBV7-9 and TRBJ1-2, is DTGVSQNPRHKITKRGQNVTFRCDPISEHNRLYWYRQTLGQGPEFLTYFQNEAQLEKSRLLSDRFSAERPKGSFSTLEIQRTEQGDSAMYLCASSSRTTGKANYGYTFGSGTRLTVV.

This chain joins TRBV6-6 and TRBJ2-3, with TRBD2 identical over 7 bases. This CDR3 region has 16 residues. Germline V CDR1 and CDR2: MNHNY, SVGAGI (reference sequence). With 7 bases clipped from V and 0 bases from J, the junction kept 10 bases outside the gene matches. As DNA, the CDR3 is TGTGCCAGCACTTTACGAGCGGGACGTAGCACAGATACGCAGTATTTT. This sequence encodes CASTLRAGRSTDTQYF.